This TCR beta chain was recorded in a study of blood T cell repertoires in COVID-19. Study in general: Some COVID-19 samples were acute and others convalescent; all came from the United States, Italy and Spain.

The repertoire was sequenced with immunoSEQ multiplex PCR; TCRdb's copy has only in-frame clones and lacks some. The data show fewer than 350,000 clones, with roughly nine tenths seen just once and approximately 4.7% held by the top ten. Germline loops: CDR1 LNHDA, CDR2 SQIVND (reference sequence). V lost 2 bases to trimming and J lost 6 bases; unmatched junction nucleotides: 9. The CDR3 contains 17 residues. The chain employs TRBV19 and TRBJ1-5; the match to TRBD1 covers 11 bases. The sample was PBMCs or T cells enriched from blood (not recorded which). This receptor was identified in a man aged 55 to 70 who had recovered from COVID-19. CDR3 residues: CASSITRDRGFGQPQHF. The CDR3 region has the DNA TGTGCCAGTAGTATAACCCGGGACAGGGGGTTCGGTCAGCCCCAGCATTTT. Combining the CDR3 with reference TRBV19 and TRBJ1-5 gives the whole variable domain DGGITQSPKYLFRKEGQNVTLSCEQNLNHDAMYWYRQDPGQGLRLIYYSQIVNDFQKGDIAEGYSVSREKKESFPLTVTSAQKNPTAFYLCASSITRDRGFGQPQHFGDGTRLSIL.